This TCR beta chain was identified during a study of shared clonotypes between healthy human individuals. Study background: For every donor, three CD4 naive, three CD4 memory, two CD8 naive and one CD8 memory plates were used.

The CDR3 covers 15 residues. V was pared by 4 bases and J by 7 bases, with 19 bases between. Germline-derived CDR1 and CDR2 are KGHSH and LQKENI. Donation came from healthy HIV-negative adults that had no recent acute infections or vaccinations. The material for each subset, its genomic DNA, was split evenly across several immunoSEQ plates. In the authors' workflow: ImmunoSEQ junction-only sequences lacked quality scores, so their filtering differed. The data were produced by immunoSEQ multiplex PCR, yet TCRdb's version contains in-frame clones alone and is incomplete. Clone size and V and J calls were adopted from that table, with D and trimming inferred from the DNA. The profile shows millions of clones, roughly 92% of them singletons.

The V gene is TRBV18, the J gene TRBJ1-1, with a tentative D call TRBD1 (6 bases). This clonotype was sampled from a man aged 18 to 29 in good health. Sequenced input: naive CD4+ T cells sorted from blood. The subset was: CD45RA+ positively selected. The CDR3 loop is CASSQGVNVNYEAFF. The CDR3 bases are TGTGCCAGCTCACAGGGGGTAAACGTCAATTATGAAGCTTTCTTT.